What follows are 5 T cell receptor beta chains derived from one specimen sequenced in a study of T cells after yellow fever vaccination. In TCRdb, the 5' RACE reads were re-called with MiXCR into one record per CDR3 protein. The table lists some 300,000 distinct CDR3 sequences, roughly 8.3% of them singletons. Specimen: PBMCs, collected about 49 days after the first yellow fever vaccination. The receptor source for this set is a young man who received the YFV17D yellow fever vaccine.

CDR3 in amino acids: CASSLKGNNYGYTF. The CDR3 nucleotides are TGTGCCAGCAGTTTGAAGGGGAATAACTATGGCTACACCTTC. This chain uses TRBV27 with TRBJ1-2; possibly TRBD1 for D (5 bases). The V end was cut by 3 bases, the J end by 1 base, with 9 bases between. Germline values: CDR1 MNHEY, CDR2 SMNVEV (reference sequence). This CDR3 is built from 14 residues.

The rearrangement uses TRBV4-1 and TRBJ2-1; weak D call: TRBD2 (7 bases). The CDR3 sequence is 15 residues long. The V gene lost 3 bases and the J gene lost 8 bases, with 17 bases spanning the gap. CDR1 and CDR2 (germline): MGHRA, YSYEKL. CDR3 protein: CASSQLGGLEDEQFF. Written as DNA, the CDR3 is TGCGCCAGCAGCCAGCTGGGGGGGCTTGAAGATGAGCAGTTCTTC.

This clonotype was picked up many times. The chain couples TRBV15 to TRBJ2-3; possibly TRBD2 for D (7 bases). V lost 0 bases and J lost 5, with 18 bases in between. Germline-derived CDR1 and CDR2 are LNHNV and YYDKDF (reference sequence). The CDR3 is 17 residues long. CDR3 DNA: TGTGCCACCAGCAGAGATGTGGCGGGGGCGTTCGGAGATACGCAGTATTTT. It encodes CATSRDVAGAFGDTQYF.

This clonotype was counted only a few times. The chain has TRBV5-1 and TRBJ1-1; unclear D gene. Germline lookup yields CDR1 SGHRS and CDR2 YFSETQ. Trimming cost V 0 bases and J 2 bases, with 17 bases left between them. This CDR3 contains 17 residues. The CDR3 is CASSLEGDAGFNTEAFF. CDR3 nucleotide sequence: TGCGCCAGCAGCTTGGAAGGAGATGCGGGATTCAACACTGAAGCTTTCTTT.

This clonotype appeared a few times. The chain links TRBV3-1 to TRBJ2-1; 10 positions agree with TRBD2. Germline V gene sequence: CDR1 LGHDT, CDR2 YNNKEL (reference sequence). J was trimmed by 8 bases and V by 1 base; bases with no gene match: 11. This CDR3 is built from 17 residues. Written as DNA, the CDR3 is TGTGCCAGCAGCCAAGTAGGTAGCGGGGGGCCCAAAGATGAGCAGTTCTTC. Protein product: CASSQVGSGGPKDEQFF.